The entry below gives a single T cell receptor (beta chain) sequence along with its context. The antigen is unknown. The record originates from a study of shared clonotypes between healthy human individuals. Study-level results: Limited genetic and exposure-history diversity came from having few donors.

Genomic DNA of every subset was divided equally among multiple immunoSEQ plates. The method was immunoSEQ multiplex PCR; TCRdb's version includes in-frame clones alone and lacks a portion of them. Among roughly 640,000 clones listed, roughly 97% were seen once. Naive CD45RA+ and memory CD45RA-negative subsets were split from CD4+ cells. The CDR3 is 16 residues long. Per germline, CDR1 GTSNPN and CDR2 SVGIG (reference sequence). Deletions cut 0 bases from V and 4 bases from J, with 18 bases between. The receptor was isolated from a woman in her 30s in good health. The rearrangement links TRBV30 to TRBJ1-2; no reliable D call. Sequencing used naive CD4+ T cells sorted from blood. Subset denoted: CD45RA+ positively selected. CDR3 amino acids: CAWSVLIGSSGYGYTF. The CDR3 bases are TGTGCCTGGAGTGTACTGATTGGGTCGAGCGGCTATGGCTACACCTTC.